Below are 28 T cell receptor beta chains sequenced from a single sample in a study of blood T cell repertoires in COVID-19. The repertoire was sequenced with immunoSEQ multiplex PCR; TCRdb's copy has only in-frame clones and lacks some. The sample records 230,000 or so clones, 80% to 85% being singletons. The sample taken for sequencing was peripheral blood. The receptor source for this set is a man between 45 and 60 years old with active or convalescent COVID-19.

CDR3 coding DNA: TGTGCCAGCAGTGAATCCTGGAGCTCTGGGGCCAACGTCCTGACTTTC. Amino acid sequence: CASSESWSSGANVLTF. The V gene is TRBV6-1, the J gene TRBJ2-6; D not certain. The CDR3 is 16 residues long. V was cut by 2 bases and J by 0 bases, with 8 bases left in between. Germline V gives CDR1 MNHNS, CDR2 SASEGT.

The chain recombines TRBV27 with TRBJ1-6, with a tentative D call TRBD1 (6 bases). The V and J ends lost 4 bases and 7 bases respectively, with 14 bases between them. This CDR3 spans 15 amino acids. The germline V gene encodes CDR1 MNHEY and CDR2 SMNVEV (reference sequence). CDR3 nucleotides: TGTGCCAGCAGTTCCCGGGGAGGGACAAATTCACCCCTCCACTTT. It is translated as CASSSRGGTNSPLHF.

The chain joins TRBV28 to TRBJ1-2, with a possible D match to TRBD1 (6 bases). There are 12 residues in the CDR3. The V end was cut by 6 bases, the J end by 8 bases, with 13 bases between. Per germline, CDR1 MDHEN and CDR2 SYDVKM. The CDR3 sequence is CASRPGVEGYTF. The CDR3 DNA reads TGTGCCAGCAGGCCAGGGGTCGAGGGCTACACCTTC.

This clone was detected only a few times. This chain connects TRBV5-1 to TRBJ1-1, with TRBD1 matching over 9 bases. V lost 0 bases and J lost 3; bases outside the gene matches: 3. The CDR3 totals 15 residues. The germline CDR1 and CDR2 sequences are SGHRS and YFSETQ. The CDR3 region is CASSLGGQGHTEAFF. In DNA form, the CDR3 reads TGCGCCAGCAGCTTGGGCGGACAGGGGCACACTGAAGCTTTCTTT.

This clone appeared a few times. This chain joins TRBV24-1 and TRBJ2-4; maybe TRBD2 (5 bases). Trimming pared 2 bases from V and 8 bases from J, leaving 9 bases between. CDR3 length: 13 residues. CDR1 and CDR2 (germline): KGHDR, SFDVKD. The CDR3 region is CATSDWRTDIQYF. In nucleotides, the CDR3 is TGTGCCACCAGTGATTGGAGGACGGACATTCAGTACTTC.

The sample holds many counts of this clone. The chain employs TRBV20-1 and TRBJ1-2, with D possibly matching TRBD1 (6 bases). Germline-derived CDR1 and CDR2 are DFQATT and SNEGSKA (reference sequence). The ends were cut back, 4 bases at V and 8 bases at J, with 11 bases in the middle. CDR3 length: 11 amino acids. The CDR3 DNA is TGCAGTGCTACACAGGGAGTCGGCTACACCTTC. This codes for CSATQGVGYTF.

CDR3 in amino acids: CASRFVYGQEGTEAFF. CDR3 in DNA: TGTGCAAGTCGCTTTGTTTACGGCCAGGAGGGGACTGAAGCTTTCTTT. The rearrangement links TRBV12-2 to TRBJ1-1. TRBV12-2 is flagged as a pseudogene. This CDR3 region has 16 residues.

This clone showed up just once. The chain is built from TRBV18 and TRBJ1-1; D perhaps matches TRBD1 (5 bases). This CDR3 has 12 residues. Trimming cost V 3 bases and J 4 bases, with 6 bases left between them. The germline gives CDR1 KGHSH, CDR2 LQKENI. For the CDR3, the DNA is TGTGCCAGCTCACCGGACACCACTGAAGCTTTCTTT. This codes for CASSPDTTEAFF. Full variable domain (outside the CDR3, taken from reference TRBV18 and TRBJ1-1): NAGVMQNPRHLVRRRGQEARLRCSPMKGHSHVYWYRQLPEEGLKFMVYLQKENIIDESGMPKERFSAEFPKEGPSILRIQQVVRGDSAAYFCASSPDTTEAFFGQGTRLTVV.

This clone showed up just a few times. The chain has TRBV5-6 and TRBJ1-2; 7 nucleotides align to TRBD1. The ends lost 0 bases at V and 9 bases at J; junction bases unmatched: 8. Germline CDR1 is SGHDT and CDR2 is YYEEEE. The CDR3 is made up of 14 amino acids. The CDR3 here is CASSLVLGGARYTF. Written as DNA, the CDR3 is TGTGCCAGCAGCTTGGTATTAGGGGGCGCGCGCTACACCTTC.

The chain combines TRBV9 with TRBJ1-6, with D tentatively TRBD1 (6 bases). Between the trimmed V and J ends, which lost 4 bases and 9 bases, there was a span of 17 bases. The CDR3 sequence is 15 residues long. Germline V gene data show CDR1 as SGDLS and CDR2 as YYNGEE. The CDR3 spells CASSSQGGGGSPLHF. The CDR3 region has the DNA TGTGCCAGCAGCTCACAGGGAGGGGGTGGTTCACCCCTCCACTTT.

This sequence joins TRBV6-5 and TRBJ2-6; D unclear. Germline CDR1 MNHEY, CDR2 SVGAGI. The length of the CDR3 is 16 residues. Trimming cost V 0 bases and J 0 bases, with 6 bases left between them. The CDR3 coding sequence is TGTGCCAGCAGTTACTCGAGGCCCTCTGGGGCCAACGTCCTGACTTTC. This codes for CASSYSRPSGANVLTF.

The V call is TRBV7-6, the J call TRBJ1-2; 8 bases agree with TRBD1. J lost 3 bases, V lost 1 base, and 4 bases had no gene match. The CDR3 runs to 15 residues. CDR1 and CDR2 (germline): SGHVS, FNYEAQ. The CDR3 loop reads CASSLDSGGDYGYTF. Written as DNA, the CDR3 is TGTGCCAGCAGCTTAGATTCAGGGGGCGACTATGGCTACACCTTC.

The rearrangement links TRBV27 to TRBJ1-2; D gene ambiguous. V was clipped by 4 bases and J by 8 bases, with 14 bases between them. The CDR3 covers 13 residues. Germline assignment: CDR1 MNHEY and CDR2 SMNVEV (reference sequence). The CDR3 sequence is CASSWRAGEGYTF. CDR3 nucleotide sequence: TGTGCCAGCAGTTGGCGGGCCGGGGAAGGCTACACCTTC.

This rearrangement joins TRBV3-1 (or the pseudogene TRBV3-2) to TRBJ2-1, with D maybe TRBD2 (7 bases). This CDR3 has 16 amino acids. The ends were cut back, 4 bases at V and 4 bases at J, with 17 bases in the middle. Germline CDR1 is LGHDT and CDR2 is YNNKEL (reference sequence). In nucleotides, the CDR3 is TGTGCCAGCAGCCCGGAAAGGGGGGGGGCATACAATGAGCAGTTCTTC. Translated, it gives CASSPERGGAYNEQFF.

The gene calls are TRBV5-6 and TRBJ1-1; D unclear. Germline CDR1 SGHDT, CDR2 YYEEEE. Trimming left V 0 bases short and J 1 base short, with 10 bases between. The CDR3 consists of 15 residues. The CDR3 reads CASSLVRRGNTEAFF. The CDR3 DNA reads TGTGCCAGCAGCTTGGTTCGGCGGGGGAACACTGAAGCTTTCTTT.

The CDR3 here is CASSYPSDRGDGEQYF. The CDR3 nucleotides are TGTGCCAGCAGTTACCCATCGGACAGGGGCGACGGCGAGCAGTACTTC. V is TRBV6-6 and J is TRBJ2-7; TRBD1 matches at 9 bases. V gave up 2 bases and J gave up 6 bases; unmatched junction bases: 11. CDR1 is MNHNY and CDR2 is SVGAGI in the germline V gene (reference sequence). The CDR3 has 16 residues.

V is TRBV9 and J is TRBJ2-1; 10 bases match TRBD2. Trimming removed 0 bases from V and 9 bases from J; junction bases left unmatched: 9. This CDR3 has 16 residues. The V gene's germline CDR1 is SGDLS and CDR2 YYNGEE. As DNA, the CDR3 is TGTGCCAGCAGCGTAGGCAGCGGGGGGGAGGTTAGTGAGCAGTTCTTC. Its protein product is CASSVGSGGEVSEQFF.

This clone appeared once. J is TRBJ1-3 and V is TRBV30, with 7 bases matching TRBD1. CDR1 and CDR2 (germline): GTSNPN, SVGIG (reference sequence). The CDR3 is 14 residues long. The junction had 4 bases not matched to a gene; V was cut back by 4 bases and J by 1 base. The chain's CDR3 is CAWNTGDSGNTIYF. Here the CDR3 DNA reads TGTGCCTGGAACACAGGGGATTCTGGAAACACCATATATTTT.

The rearrangement joins TRBV30 to TRBJ2-5, with 9 bases matching TRBD2. The V gene's germline CDR1 is GTSNPN and CDR2 SVGIG (reference sequence). The CDR3 contains 12 residues. Germline trimming cut 0 bases from V and 7 bases from J; bases unmatched to any gene: 0. The CDR3 spells CAWSVTSGTQYF. CDR3 nucleotide sequence: TGTGCCTGGAGTGTGACTAGCGGGACCCAGTACTTC.

The chain combines TRBV5-8 with TRBJ2-1; 7 bases match TRBD2. Trimming cost V 0 bases and J 6 bases; bases outside gene matches: 6. In germline, CDR1 is SGHTS, CDR2 YDEGEE. There are 15 residues in the CDR3. CDR3 sequence reads: CASSLDVGGVNEQFF. The CDR3 nucleotides read TGTGCCAGCAGCTTGGATGTGGGGGGGGTCAATGAGCAGTTCTTC.

V gene TRBV30 combines with J gene TRBJ1-2, with D tentatively TRBD1 (6 bases). Germline-derived CDR1 and CDR2 are GTSNPN and SVGIG (reference sequence). Trimming removed 4 bases at V and 8 bases at J, with 17 bases between. The length of the CDR3 is 13 residues. The CDR3 coding sequence is TGTGCCTGGACCAAGAACAGGGCTCAAGGCTACACCTTC. Translating gives CAWTKNRAQGYTF.

The sample holds one count of this clone. This chain connects TRBV5-6 to TRBJ2-1, with D perhaps matching TRBD1 (7 bases). V shed 4 bases and J shed 4 bases, with 21 bases lying between them. The CDR3 contains 17 residues. Germline assignment: CDR1 SGHDT and CDR2 YYEEEE. The CDR3 region is CASSRPGGLLSYNEQFF. The CDR3 region has the DNA TGTGCCAGCAGCCGACCAGGGGGACTCCTCTCGTACAATGAGCAGTTCTTC.

This clone was detected only once. The rearrangement joins TRBV6-5 to TRBJ1-1; 7 bases map to TRBD1. The CDR3 spans 13 residues. J gave up 8 bases and V 2 bases, and 5 bases lay outside the gene matches. The germline V gene encodes CDR1 MNHEY and CDR2 SVGAGI. The CDR3: CASSYRTGGEAFF. DNA for the CDR3: TGTGCCAGCAGTTACAGGACAGGAGGGGAAGCTTTCTTT.

This clone was recorded once. Other DNA sequences in this sample translate to the same CDR3. The CDR3 loop reads CASSQEGGYEQYF. For the CDR3, the DNA is TGCGCCAGCAGCCAAGAAGGAGGGTACGAGCAGTACTTC. The genes are TRBV4-1 and TRBJ2-7; tentatively, D is TRBD2 (6 bases). V was clipped by 0 bases and J by 4 bases, with 7 bases between them. This CDR3 comprises 13 residues. Germline values: CDR1 MGHRA, CDR2 YSYEKL.

The V gene is TRBV29-1, the J gene TRBJ2-1, with D tentatively TRBD1 (6 bases). CDR3 size: 14 residues. V was shortened by 5 bases and J by 0 bases, with 11 bases between the two germline ends. Germline CDR1 and CDR2: SQVTM and ANQGSEA. The DNA for the CDR3 is TGCAGCGTTATTGGACAGAGCTCCTACAATGAGCAGTTCTTC. Amino acids: CSVIGQSSYNEQFF.

V is TRBV27 and J is TRBJ2-1; TRBD1 agrees at 9 bases. Germline CDR1 reads MNHEY; CDR2 reads SMNVEV (reference sequence). Trimming cost V 5 bases and J 7 bases; bases outside gene matches: 9. The CDR3 runs to 15 residues. The CDR3 here is CASSTPQGALNEQFF. The CDR3 coding sequence is TGTGCCAGCAGTACCCCACAGGGGGCGCTTAATGAGCAGTTCTTC.

The chain recombines TRBV6-6 with TRBJ1-5; 10 bases line up with TRBD1. J lost 4 bases, V lost 4 bases, and 4 bases had no gene match. This CDR3 is 15 amino acids long. CDR1 MNHNY and CDR2 SVGAGI come from the germline V gene (reference sequence). CDR3 nucleotide sequence: TGTGCCAGCAGTTTCCGGACAGGGGGTAATCAGCCCCAGCATTTT. Protein: CASSFRTGGNQPQHF.

The V call is TRBV2, the J call TRBJ1-4; the match to TRBD1 covers 7 bases. There are 15 residues in the CDR3. V lost 4 bases and J lost 4; bases outside the gene matches: 6. The germline gives CDR1 SNHLY, CDR2 FYNNEI. The CDR3 reads CASSVGGQSNEKLFF. The CDR3 DNA reads as TGTGCCAGCAGTGTTGGGGGACAGAGTAATGAAAAACTGTTTTTT.